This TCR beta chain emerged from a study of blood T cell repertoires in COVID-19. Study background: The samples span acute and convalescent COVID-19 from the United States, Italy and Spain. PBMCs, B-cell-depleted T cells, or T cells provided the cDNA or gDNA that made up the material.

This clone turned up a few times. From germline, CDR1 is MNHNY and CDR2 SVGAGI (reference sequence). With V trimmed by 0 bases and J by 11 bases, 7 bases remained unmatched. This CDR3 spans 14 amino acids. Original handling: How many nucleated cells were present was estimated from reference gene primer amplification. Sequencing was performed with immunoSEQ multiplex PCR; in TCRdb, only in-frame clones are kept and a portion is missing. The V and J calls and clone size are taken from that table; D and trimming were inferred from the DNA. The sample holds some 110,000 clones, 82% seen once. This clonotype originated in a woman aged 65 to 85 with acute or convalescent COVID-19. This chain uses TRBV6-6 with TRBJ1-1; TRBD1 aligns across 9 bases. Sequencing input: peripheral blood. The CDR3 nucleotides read TGTGCCAGCAGTTACTCGATGTTTGGGACAGGGGCTTTCTTT. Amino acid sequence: CASSYSMFGTGAFF.